Here is one T cell receptor beta chain with its context. As yet, its antigen is unknown. Patients were ruled out by autoimmune disease history or systemic immunosuppression. This table comes from immunoSEQ multiplex PCR, and its TCRdb copy is limited to in-frame clones, with some not included. The table records about 94,000 clones, about nine tenths of them present only once. The record originates from a study of OX40 agonist ivuxolimab in advanced cancers. The V end was cut by 1 base, the J end by 6 bases, with 8 bases between. The CDR3 spans 12 residues. Per the germline V gene, CDR1 is GTSNPN and CDR2 is SVGIG (reference sequence). Study conclusions and caveats: Undetermined was the antigen specificity of the expanded peripheral T cells.

The clonotype was recovered from an adult with an advanced solid tumor such as melanoma, head and neck, liver or kidney cancer. Sequencing was performed on CD4+ or CD8+ T cells sorted from blood, taken in a trial of the OX40 agonist ivuxolimab. J is TRBJ2-3 and V is TRBV30, with D unclear. The CDR3 protein is CAWSALYDTQYF. The CDR3 DNA follows: TGTGCCTGGAGTGCGCTATACGATACGCAGTATTTT.